The T cell receptor beta chain described here comes from a study of blood T cell repertoires in COVID-19. Authors' analysis steps: Reference gene primer amplification yielded estimated nucleated cell counts. The method was immunoSEQ multiplex PCR; TCRdb's version includes in-frame clones alone and lacks a portion of them. Clone size and V and J calls were adopted from that table, with D and trimming inferred from the DNA. The table records 250,000 to 300,000 clones, 75% to 90% of them present only once. Seattle cases were enrolled at active infection and followed longitudinally. Germline CDR1 reads SGHRS; CDR2 reads YFSETQ. Trimming pared 0 bases from V and 3 bases from J, leaving 10 bases between. The CDR3 sequence is 15 residues long.

The chain uses TRBV5-1 and TRBJ2-1, with D tentatively TRBD1 (5 bases). This clonotype originated in a woman aged 70-85 years with COVID-19, enrolled during active disease. Sequences were obtained from peripheral blood. The CDR3 here is CASSLGQQNYNEQFF. CDR3 nucleotides: TGCGCCAGCAGCTTGGGACAGCAGAACTACAATGAGCAGTTCTTC. Complete variable domain (other parts from reference TRBV5-1 and TRBJ2-1): KAGVTQTPRYLIKTRGQQVTLSCSPISGHRSVSWYQQTPGQGLQFLFEYFSETQRNKGNFPGRFSGRQFSNSRSEMNVSTLELGDSALYLCASSLGQQNYNEQFFGPGTRLTVL.